Listed below are T cell receptor beta chains from one sample, sequenced in a study of T cell changes during pregnancy in multiple sclerosis. TCRdb's copy holds only in-frame clones and misses some; the assay was immunoSEQ multiplex PCR. This sample has roughly 40,000 clones, with roughly nine tenths found just once. Here the sequenced sample was CD8+ T cells from peripheral blood mononuclear cells, taken before pregnancy. All receptors come from a female donor with multiple sclerosis, enrolled in a pregnancy study. CDR3s include the opening cysteine and the closing phenylalanine or tryptophan. A D gene is named only where the DNA matches it firmly. Where a row states a size, it is once, few, many or the class of an expanded clone; other rows omit it.

cdr3_length | j_call | clone_size | d_call | v_call | cdr3_aa | cdr3_nt
14 | TRBJ2-7 | . | TRBD2 | TRBV14 | CASSQAAGGREQYF | TGTGCCAGCAGCCAAGCAGCGGGAGGGCGCGAGCAGTACTTC
13 | TRBJ2-3 | . | TRBD2 | TRBV7-9 | CVSYLAVTDTQYF | TGTGTTAGTTATCTAGCGGTCACAGATACGCAGTATTTT
13 | TRBJ1-5 | . | . | TRBV6-1 | CASSEGHNQPQHF | TGTGCCAGCAGTGAGGGACACAATCAGCCCCAGCATTTT
16 | TRBJ2-3 | . | TRBD2 | TRBV6-1 | CASSGGLAGVTDTQYF | TGTGCCAGCAGTGGAGGACTAGCGGGAGTAACAGATACGCAGTATTTT
18 | TRBJ2-3 | . | TRBD2 | TRBV28 | CASSLRALGLAGTDTQYF | TGTGCCAGCAGTTTACGGGCCCTGGGACTAGCGGGCACAGATACGCAGTATTTT
13 | TRBJ2-2 | . | . | TRBV29-1 | CSVETQGTGELFF | TGCAGCGTTGAGACACAGGGCACCGGGGAGCTGTTTTTT
17 | TRBJ1-4 | . | TRBD1 | TRBV7-9 | CASSSMGRGLINEKLFF | TGTGCCAGCAGCTCTATGGGCAGGGGGTTAATTAATGAAAAACTGTTTTTT
17 | TRBJ2-5 | . | TRBD2 | TRBV10-1 | CASRPGLAELGPETQYF | TGCGCCAGCAGACCGGGACTAGCGGAACTTGGGCCAGAGACCCAGTACTTC
15 | TRBJ2-1 | . | TRBD2 | TRBV6-1 | CASTGGGLAGDEQFF | TGTGCCAGCACGGGGGGGGGACTAGCGGGAGATGAGCAGTTCTTC
14 | TRBJ2-1 | . | TRBD2 | TRBV29-1 | CSVEGLGTSWEQFF | TGCAGCGTTGAAGGGCTTGGGACTAGTTGGGAGCAGTTCTTC
13 | TRBJ2-1 | . | TRBD2 | TRBV27 | CASSLSSGNEQFF | TGTGCCAGCAGTCTCTCTAGCGGTAATGAGCAGTTCTTC
15 | TRBJ1-2 | . | TRBD1 | TRBV6-5 | CASSAQGGLNYGYTF | TGTGCCAGCAGCGCACAGGGGGGCCTAAACTATGGCTACACCTTC
16 | TRBJ2-1 | . | TRBD1 | TRBV10-3 | CAISASRDRDYNEQFF | TGTGCCATCAGTGCCTCCAGGGACAGGGACTACAATGAGCAGTTCTTC
12 | TRBJ2-7 | . | TRBD1 | TRBV29-1 | CSVELTGWEQYF | TGCAGCGTTGAATTGACAGGGTGGGAGCAGTACTTC
15 | TRBJ2-7 | . | . | TRBV6-4 | CASSYSSGSSYEQYF | TGTGCCAGCAGTTACTCGAGTGGGAGCTCCTACGAGCAGTACTTC
17 | TRBJ2-2 | . | TRBD2 | TRBV2 | CASSIAYRGLDTGELFF | TGTGCCAGCAGTATCGCTTATAGGGGACTAGACACCGGGGAGCTGTTTTTT
15 | TRBJ2-2 | . | TRBD2 | TRBV30 | CACTSGVANTGELFF | TGTGCCTGTACTAGCGGGGTCGCGAACACCGGGGAGCTGTTTTTT
14 | TRBJ2-7 | . | TRBD1 | TRBV7-9 | CASSSGQGAYEQYF | TGTGCCAGCAGCTCTGGACAGGGAGCCTACGAGCAGTACTTC
13 | TRBJ2-2 | . | . | TRBV27 | CASSLFFTGELFF | TGTGCCAGCAGTCTATTCTTCACCGGGGAGCTGTTTTTT
15 | TRBJ2-7 | . | . | TRBV4-3 | CASSQVTGGSYEQYF | TGCGCCAGCAGCCAAGTGACGGGTGGGTCCTACGAGCAGTACTTC
15 | TRBJ2-1 | . | . | TRBV9 | CASSLTPAAFNEQFF | TGTGCCAGCAGCCTAACCCCAGCGGCTTTCAATGAGCAGTTCTTC
15 | TRBJ2-2 | . | . | TRBV5-1 | CASSFRSGNTGELFF | TGCGCCAGCAGCTTCCGGAGCGGGAACACCGGGGAGCTGTTTTTT
14 | TRBJ2-1 | . | TRBD1 | TRBV11-3 | CASSFPGQGMKQFF | TGTGCCAGCAGCTTTCCAGGACAGGGAATGAAGCAGTTCTTC
19 | TRBJ2-1 | . | TRBD2 | TRBV7-6 | CASSLVGGLAVSSYNEQFF | TGTGCCAGCAGCTTAGTTGGGGGACTAGCGGTGAGCTCCTACAATGAGCAGTTCTTC
13 | TRBJ2-3 | . | TRBD1 | TRBV19 | CASTRDRTDTQYF | TGTGCCAGTACCAGGGACAGAACAGATACGCAGTATTTT
15 | TRBJ2-6 | . | . | TRBV28 | CASSLQNSGANVLTF | TGTGCCAGCAGTTTACAAAACTCTGGGGCCAACGTCCTGACTTTC
17 | TRBJ2-1 | . | . | TRBV19 | CASQTLRDKSSYNEQFF | TGTGCCAGTCAGACTCTCAGGGACAAGAGCTCCTACAATGAGCAGTTCTTC
16 | TRBJ2-7 | . | . | TRBV2 | CASSEALTGNSYEQYF | TGTGCCAGCAGTGAAGCTCTAACAGGCAATTCCTACGAGCAGTACTTC
21 | TRBJ1-1 | . | TRBD1 | TRBV4-3 | CASSQESEGGQGLRWGTEAFF | TGCGCCAGCAGCCAAGAGTCGGAGGGTGGACAGGGGCTTCGGTGGGGCACTGAAGCTTTCTTT
15 | TRBJ2-7 | . | TRBD1 | TRBV15 | CATSRSGTGDYEQYF | TGTGCCACCAGCAGGTCCGGGACAGGGGACTACGAGCAGTACTTC
15 | TRBJ2-7 | . | TRBD1 | TRBV28 | CASSSRQGASYEQYF | TGTGCCAGCAGTTCCCGACAGGGGGCGTCCTACGAGCAGTACTTC
14 | TRBJ1-5 | . | . | TRBV2 | CASSELFSNQPQHF | TGTGCCAGCAGTGAGTTATTTAGCAATCAGCCCCAGCATTTT
12 | TRBJ2-2 | . | . | TRBV13 | CASSRGIGELFF | TGTGCCAGCAGCAGGGGAATCGGGGAGCTGTTTTTT
13 | TRBJ2-7 | . | TRBD1 | TRBV6-5 | CASGTGVPYEQYF | TGTGCCAGCGGTACAGGGGTCCCCTACGAGCAGTACTTC
14 | TRBJ2-7 | . | . | TRBV19 | CASRAPGLADEQYF | TGTGCCAGTAGAGCTCCCGGCTTGGCGGACGAGCAGTACTTC
14 | TRBJ1-4 | . | . | TRBV2 | CASRPGQLNEKLFF | TGTGCCAGCAGACCGGGACAACTAAATGAAAAACTGTTTTTT
12 | TRBJ2-1 | . | TRBD1 | TRBV6-5 | CATSTGGDEQFF | TGTGCCACCTCCACAGGGGGCGATGAGCAGTTCTTC
13 | TRBJ2-7 | . | TRBD1 | TRBV15 | CATSRAQGNEQYF | TGTGCCACCAGCAGAGCACAGGGGAACGAGCAGTACTTC
15 | TRBJ2-5 | . | TRBD2 | TRBV4-3 | CASSQDRGGGETQYF | TGCGCCAGCAGCCAAGATCGGGGGGGAGGAGAGACCCAGTACTTC
18 | TRBJ2-7 | . | . | TRBV28 | CASSFTDSSIESSYEQYF | TGTGCCAGCAGTTTCACAGACAGCTCCATTGAGAGCTCCTACGAGCAGTACTTC
13 | TRBJ2-7 | once | . | TRBV4-2 | CASSLTTGNEQYF | TGTGCCAGCAGCCTTACTACCGGGAACGAGCAGTACTTC